What follows describes a single T cell receptor (beta chain). What it recognizes is unknown. This sample was included in a study of cytomegalovirus exposure and HLA in healthy donors. Study-level results: Accurate HLA-A and HLA-B prediction from TCR beta sequences was reported for most subjects.

Likely unrecorded immune exposures existed in these nominally healthy donors. Use of 60 Vbeta and 13 Jbeta primers characterized the PCR. Produced via immunoSEQ multiplex PCR; TCRdb's table is partial and in-frame only. The sample has 60,000 to 100,000 clones, about 78% seen once; the top ten hold around 5.8%. Germline CDR1 SGHNT, CDR2 YYREEE (reference sequence). V was clipped by 7 bases and J by 0 bases, with 8 bases between them. This CDR3 has 13 residues. The TCR was taken from a male donor in good health and CMV-seropositive. The chain combines TRBV5-4 with TRBJ2-1; D gene ambiguous. Sequenced material: PBMCs. Here the CDR3 reads CASSRSSYNEQFF. The CDR3 DNA reads TGTGCCAGCTCGCGTAGCTCCTACAATGAGCAGTTCTTC. Combining the CDR3 with reference TRBV5-4 and TRBJ2-1 gives the whole variable domain ETGVTQSPTHLIKTRGQQVTLRCSSQSGHNTVSWYQQALGQGPQFIFQYYREEENGRGNFPPRFSGLQFPNYSSELNVNALELDDSALYLCASSRSSYNEQFFGPGTRLTVL.